One sample yielded the 31 T cell receptor beta chains listed below, sequenced in a study of spatial heterogeneity in lung cancer. Indicated time point: sample taken at primary tumor resection. Unsorted whole RNA of tumor, nontumor lung or frozen PBMC was sequenced. Each CDR3 protein gets one entry after TCRdb re-called the 5' RACE reads with MiXCR. The sample has about 95,000 distinct CDR3 sequences; under 9% are singletons. The input for sequencing was PBMCs, taken at surgery. Receptor source: a male donor with early-stage non-small cell lung cancer.

In its sample, this clonotype was seen many times. As DNA, the CDR3 is TGTGCCAGCAGTCTACTAGGACAGGGCACCATGAACACTGAAGCTTTCTTT. Protein: CASSLLGQGTMNTEAFF. The rearrangement joins TRBV12-3 or TRBV12-4 to TRBJ1-1; 8 bases are shared with TRBD1. Trimming removed 5 bases from V and 0 bases from J; junction bases left unmatched: 11. The CDR3 is 17 residues long.

This clonotype showed up many times. The rearrangement uses TRBV24-1 and TRBJ2-3; D remains unclear. Per germline, CDR1 KGHDR and CDR2 SFDVKD. This CDR3 is built from 13 residues. Trimming took off 3 bases at V and 0 bases at J, with 3 bases between the two ends. CDR3 loop: CATSDGSTDTQYF. CDR3 DNA: TGTGCCACCAGTGATGGGAGCACAGATACGCAGTATTTT.

This clonotype was seen at least ten times. The gene calls are TRBV7-9 and TRBJ2-3, with unresolved D. CDR1 and CDR2 (germline): SEHNR, FQNEAQ (reference sequence). The V end lost 8 bases, the J end lost 0 bases, and 3 bases lay between the germline ends. The CDR3 length is 11 residues. The CDR3 spells CASGSTDTQYF. As DNA, the CDR3 is TGTGCCAGCGGGAGCACAGATACGCAGTATTTT.

In this sample, this clonotype turned up many times. This rearrangement joins TRBV30 to TRBJ1-5; D uncertain. The germline V gene has CDR1 GTSNPN and CDR2 SVGIG (reference sequence). V shed 0 bases and J shed 7 bases, with 10 bases lying between them. CDR3 length: 13 amino acids. CDR3 in DNA: TGTGCCTGGAGTGTAGACGGGAACCAGCCCCAGCATTTT. Its protein product is CAWSVDGNQPQHF.

This chain connects TRBV29-1 to TRBJ1-1, with 7 bases that match TRBD1. Germline loops: CDR1 SQVTM, CDR2 ANQGSEA. Unmatched junction bases numbered 5, after V lost 7 bases and J lost 0 bases. The CDR3 consists of 13 residues. This CDR3 is CSGRGQLNTEAFF. The CDR3 nucleotides read TGCAGCGGGCGGGGACAGTTGAACACTGAAGCTTTCTTT.

This clonotype was found many times. The chain is built from TRBV10-1 and TRBJ2-1, with 11 bases lining up with TRBD2. CDR3 size: 15 residues. J gave up 4 bases and V 4 bases, and 3 bases lay outside the gene matches. Germline assignment: CDR1 WNHNN and CDR2 SYGVQD (reference sequence). As DNA, the CDR3 is TGCGCCAGCAGTGGGGGACTAGCGGCTTACAATGAGCAGTTCTTC. This gives the protein CASSGGLAAYNEQFF.

This clonotype was counted many times. The rearrangement links TRBV7-9 to TRBJ2-3; no clear D gene. CDR3 length equals 14 residues. The V gene's germline CDR1 is SEHNR and CDR2 FQNEAQ (reference sequence). V gave up 5 bases and J gave up 2 bases, with 11 bases separating them. The CDR3 bases are TGTGCCAGCAGCCCGAGACTGGCCACAGATACGCAGTATTTT. Protein: CASSPRLATDTQYF.

This clonotype has a count of ten or more. This rearrangement joins TRBV5-1 to TRBJ1-2, with D possibly TRBD1 on 5 matching bases. V lost 3 bases, J lost 4 bases, and 13 bases lay in between. CDR3 size: 14 residues. CDR1 is SGHRS, CDR2 YFSETQ, per germline. The CDR3 nucleotides are TGCGCCAGCAGCTCGGGGACCTGGAGCTATGGCTACACCTTC. It codes for CASSSGTWSYGYTF.

This clonotype was seen ten or more times. This chain joins TRBV3-1 and TRBJ2-3; D is uncertain. With 1 base removed from V and 7 bases from J, the gap between germline ends came to 6 bases. Germline assignment: CDR1 LGHDT and CDR2 YNNKEL (reference sequence). CDR3 size: 12 residues. CDR3 protein: CASSQGSNTQYF. Written as DNA, the CDR3 is TGTGCCAGCAGCCAAGGTTCAAATACGCAGTATTTT.

This clonotype has a count of ten or more. The rearrangement uses TRBV7-8 and TRBJ1-1; TRBD1 matches 7 bases. Germline CDR1 and CDR2: SGHVS and FQNEAQ. The trim removed 4 bases at V and 10 bases at J, leaving 12 bases unmatched. There are 14 residues in the CDR3. The CDR3 DNA is TGTGCCAGCAGCTCACCGCGACAGGGCGGTTTAGCTTTCTTT. Amino acid sequence: CASSSPRQGGLAFF. Full variable domain (remainder filled in from reference TRBV7-8 and TRBJ1-1): GAGVSQSPRYKVAKRGQDVALRCDPISGHVSLFWYQQALGQGPEFLTYFQNEAQLDKSGLPSDRFFAERPEGSVSTLKIQRTQQEDSAVYLCASSSPRQGGLAFFGQGTRLTVV.

This clonotype was seen a handful of times. V usage is TRBV29-1 and J usage is TRBJ1-6; no clear D gene. Per germline, CDR1 SQVTM and CDR2 ANQGSEA. V lost 5 bases, J lost 13 bases, and 15 bases lay in between. The CDR3 runs 12 residues. The CDR3 reads CSVRELLGPLHF. Written as DNA, the CDR3 is TGCAGCGTTCGTGAACTCCTGGGCCCCCTCCACTTT.

This clonotype was detected many times. The V gene is TRBV3-1, the J gene TRBJ2-5; 11 positions match TRBD2. V gave up 4 bases and J gave up 2 bases; unmatched junction bases: 3. The CDR3 is 15 amino acids. Looked up from germline, CDR1 is LGHDT and CDR2 is YNNKEL (reference sequence). The CDR3 sequence: CASSLSGGEQETQYF. DNA of the CDR3: TGTGCCAGCAGCCTTAGCGGGGGGGAACAAGAGACCCAGTACTTC.

The gene calls are TRBV6-6 and TRBJ1-6; D call uncertain. This CDR3 contains 15 residues. CDR1 is MNHNY, CDR2 SVGAGI, per germline (reference sequence). Trimming took off 4 bases at V and 7 bases at J, with 14 bases between the two ends. CDR3 in DNA: TGTGCCAGCAGTTCCGCGGGCGGGGAGAATTCACCCCTCCACTTT. Amino acids: CASSSAGGENSPLHF.

This clonotype was counted a few times. The chain employs TRBV9 and TRBJ2-4; no clear D. The germline CDR1 and CDR2 sequences are SGDLS and YYNGEE. V was cut by 4 bases and J by 1 base, with 15 bases left in between. This CDR3 comprises 16 residues. CDR3 loop: CASSPGHRAAKNIQYF. For the CDR3, the DNA is TGTGCCAGCAGCCCCGGGCACCGGGCCGCCAAAAACATTCAGTACTTC.

This clonotype has a count of ten or more. The J gene is TRBJ1-1, the V gene TRBV29-1; D is unclear. The germline V gene has CDR1 SQVTM and CDR2 ANQGSEA. V was shortened by 6 bases and J by 2 bases, with 10 bases between the two germline ends. The CDR3 extends over 12 amino acids. CDR3 sequence: CSVLSKNTEAFF. CDR3 nucleotides: TGCAGCGTCCTGTCAAAAAACACTGAAGCTTTCTTT.

The rearrangement uses TRBV19 and TRBJ1-5, with D perhaps TRBD1 (6 bases). Germline assignment: CDR1 LNHDA and CDR2 SQIVND (reference sequence). The CDR3 is 16 amino acids. V lost 5 bases and J 0 bases, leaving 14 bases between the germline ends. CDR3 sequence reads: CASSPGTPDSNQPQHF. For the CDR3, the DNA is TGTGCCAGTAGTCCCGGGACACCCGATAGCAATCAGCCCCAGCATTTT.

The V gene is TRBV4-1, the J gene TRBJ2-4; no clear D gene. Trimming pared 4 bases from V and 1 base from J, leaving 11 bases between. The CDR3 sequence is 15 residues long. Germline loops: CDR1 MGHRA, CDR2 YSYEKL. CDR3 sequence reads: CASSLLHFAKNIQYF. The CDR3 bases are TGCGCCAGCAGCCTCCTTCACTTCGCCAAAAACATTCAGTACTTC.

This clonotype was counted at least ten times. The CDR3 DNA is TGTGCCAGCAGTTTAGGAGGGGGGAGGACAGATACGCAGTATTTT. Its translation is CASSLGGGRTDTQYF. J is TRBJ2-3 and V is TRBV27; D assignment may be TRBD1 or TRBD2 (6 bases each). Germline V lookup: CDR1 MNHEY, CDR2 SMNVEV (reference sequence). The CDR3 consists of 15 residues. Trimming cost V 2 bases and J 3 bases, with 12 bases left between them.

This chain uses TRBV27 with TRBJ2-7; D is uncertain. This CDR3 has 14 residues. V was cut by 5 bases and J by 3 bases, with 14 bases left in between. CDR1 MNHEY and CDR2 SMNVEV come from the germline V gene (reference sequence). DNA of the CDR3: TGTGCCAGCAGTGTCGCCCACACGCTCTACGAGCAGTACTTC. Translating gives CASSVAHTLYEQYF.

The table lists this clonotype with a few counts. The V gene is TRBV5-6, the J gene TRBJ1-2; D unclear. The CDR3 runs to 14 residues. V was trimmed by 0 bases and J by 4 bases, leaving 10 bases between them. Germline CDR1 is SGHDT and CDR2 is YYEEEE. The CDR3 DNA is TGTGCCAGCAGCTTGGGTGGCAGGCCCTATGGCTACACCTTC. Amino acids: CASSLGGRPYGYTF.

The chain employs TRBV18 and TRBJ2-3; 7 positions agree with TRBD2. The trim removed 8 bases at V and 4 bases at J, leaving 3 bases unmatched. CDR1 is KGHSH, CDR2 LQKENI, per germline. The CDR3 spans 12 residues. CDR3: CASEGGPDTQYF. In nucleotides, the CDR3 is TGTGCCAGCGAGGGAGGGCCAGATACGCAGTATTTT. Together with reference TRBV18 and TRBJ2-3, the CDR3 gives the full variable domain: NAGVMQNPRHLVRRRGQEARLRCSPMKGHSHVYWYRQLPEEGLKFMVYLQKENIIDESGMPKERFSAEFPKEGPSILRIQQVVRGDSAAYFCASEGGPDTQYFGPGTRLTVL.

This clonotype was counted between two and nine times. The chain has TRBV29-1 and TRBJ1-2, with TRBD1 matching 7 bases. CDR3 size: 13 residues. With V trimmed by 1 base and J by 4 bases, 3 bases remained unmatched. Looked up from germline, CDR1 is SQVTM and CDR2 is ANQGSEA. The CDR3 here is CSVEVQGVYGYTF. The CDR3 bases are TGCAGCGTTGAAGTCCAGGGGGTCTATGGCTACACCTTC. Drawing the rest from reference TRBV29-1 and TRBJ1-2, the complete variable domain is SAVISQKPSRDICQRGTSLTIQCQVDSQVTMMFWYRQQPGQSLTLIATANQGSEATYESGFVIDKFPISRPNLTFSTLTVSNMSPEDSSIYLCSVEVQGVYGYTFGSGTRLTVV.

This chain links TRBV19 with TRBJ1-3; D remains ambiguous. The CDR3 runs 15 residues. With 5 bases removed from V and 0 bases from J, the gap between germline ends came to 11 bases. Germline V gives CDR1 LNHDA, CDR2 SQIVND (reference sequence). The CDR3 region has the DNA TGTGCCAGTAGTGTGAAAGCAAGCTCTGGAAACACCATATATTTT. Protein: CASSVKASSGNTIYF.

A few counts support this clonotype. V usage is TRBV9 and J usage is TRBJ1-5, with D uncertain. The CDR3 spans 13 residues. V lost 4 bases and J 6 bases, leaving 11 bases between the germline ends. Per germline, CDR1 SGDLS and CDR2 YYNGEE. CDR3 DNA sequence: TGTGCCAGCAGCCCGAGGGAGGGTCAGCCCCAGCATTTT. Translation: CASSPREGQPQHF.

This clonotype came up many times. The chain uses TRBV21-1 and TRBJ1-1; the DNA was not compared with TRBD1, the D call given in the table. TRBV21-1 is termed a pseudogene. The CDR3 is 15 amino acids. CDR3 protein: CASSKASQGGAEAFF. In DNA, the CDR3 is TGTGCCAGCAGCAAAGCTTCACAGGGGGGGGCTGAAGCTTTCTTT.

Notes on this clonotype: A much larger clone is a single base away; this may be a read error. The rearrangement joins TRBV7-2 to TRBJ2-5; TRBD1 is a possible D gene (6 bases). Looked up from germline, CDR1 is SGHTA and CDR2 is FQGNSA. CDR3 size: 13 residues. V lost 2 bases, J lost 3 bases, and 7 bases lay in between. The CDR3: CASSLTGKETQYF. The CDR3 nucleotides are TGTGCCAGCAGCTTAACAGGGAAAGAGACCCAGTACTTC.

This clonotype appeared a few times. This chain uses TRBV2 with TRBJ2-3; D ambiguous. The V end was cut by 4 bases, the J end by 2 bases, with 13 bases between. This CDR3 has 15 amino acids. Per germline, CDR1 SNHLY and CDR2 FYNNEI. The CDR3 spells CASSGKLTSTDTQYF. The CDR3 DNA reads as TGTGCCAGCAGTGGAAAGCTGACTTCCACAGATACGCAGTATTTT.

This chain uses TRBV5-1 with TRBJ2-3, with TRBD2 matching over 8 bases. Trimming cost V 0 bases and J 1 base; bases outside gene matches: 4. Per the germline V gene, CDR1 is SGHRS and CDR2 is YFSETQ. CDR3 length: 16 residues. The CDR3, as DNA: TGCGCCAGCAGCTTGGCCGCGACTAGCGGCACAGATACGCAGTATTTT. It yields the protein CASSLAATSGTDTQYF.

This clonotype has ten or more counts. The chain joins TRBV29-1 to TRBJ2-3, with a possible D match to TRBD2 (7 bases). Germline lookup yields CDR1 SQVTM and CDR2 ANQGSEA. V lost 3 bases and J lost 2, with 9 bases in between. This CDR3 spans 13 amino acids. The CDR3 region has the DNA TGCAGCGTTGAGCGGGGGCCCACAGATACGCAGTATTTT. As protein: CSVERGPTDTQYF.

This clonotype has ten or more counts. V usage is TRBV10-3 and J usage is TRBJ2-1; maybe TRBD2 (6 bases). CDR3 length: 15 amino acids. V was cut by 8 bases and J by 9 bases, with 23 bases left in between. Germline V lookup: CDR1 ENHRY, CDR2 SYGVKD. The CDR3 sequence is CAIRSSAEGMREQFF. In DNA, the CDR3 is TGTGCCATCCGTTCCTCAGCGGAGGGGATGCGTGAGCAGTTCTTC.

V and J are TRBV7-9 and TRBJ1-2; D gene uncertain. CDR1 and CDR2 (germline): SEHNR, FQNEAQ (reference sequence). This CDR3 contains 13 residues. The germline V and J ends were trimmed by 1 base and 4 bases, with 7 bases remaining between them. This CDR3 reads CASSLGPGYGYTF. Here the CDR3 DNA reads TGTGCCAGCAGCTTAGGGCCCGGCTATGGCTACACCTTC. Based on the CDR3 plus reference TRBV7-9 and TRBJ1-2, the full variable domain is DTGVSQNPRHKITKRGQNVTFRCDPISEHNRLYWYRQTLGQGPEFLTYFQNEAQLEKSRLLSDRFSAERPKGSFSTLEIQRTEQGDSAMYLCASSLGPGYGYTFGSGTRLTVV.